This T cell receptor beta chain originates from a study of shared clonotypes between healthy human individuals. Study results and caveats: Only blood was sampled; tissue repertoires likely differ. Of the naive CD4 clonotypes, 4% to 5% were shared across a few donors.

CD4+ cells underwent separation, giving CD45RA+ naive and CD45RA-negative memory subsets. TCRdb keeps only in-frame clones here, not all; method: immunoSEQ multiplex PCR. In the table there are fewer than 1.6 million clones, around 98.5% of which are singletons. Worth noting for this clone: Its antigen is undetermined.

V lost 4 bases, J lost 1 base, and 22 bases lay in between. CDR3 length: 18 residues. Germline CDR1 is SGHVS and CDR2 is FQNEAQ. The sample consisted of naive CD4+ T cells sorted from blood. Regarding subset: CD45RA+ positively selected. The V call is TRBV7-8, the J call TRBJ1-1; D is unresolved. The origin of this receptor is a man in his thirties or forties in good health. The chain's CDR3 is CASSYLIGIDDTNTEAFF. CDR3 nucleotides: TGTGCCAGCAGCTATCTTATAGGGATTGATGATACGAACACTGAAGCTTTCTTT.